Listed below are T cell receptor beta chains from one sample, sequenced in a study of blood T cell repertoires in COVID-19. Assay: immunoSEQ multiplex PCR; the TCRdb copy retains only in-frame clones and omits some. Here the sample spans 200,000 or so clones, approximately 88% being singletons. The sample comprised PBMCs or T cells enriched from blood (not recorded which). Receptors were obtained from a woman aged 18-29 years who had recovered from COVID-19. Both conserved end residues are part of each CDR3. The D gene is left open where the match is weak. Only part of the rows carry a size: once, few, many, or a class if the clone is expanded.

d_gene: .
v_gene: TRBV18
j_gene: TRBJ2-3
abundance: .
CDR3nt: TGTGCCAGCTCACGTGATTATGGGGCAGCAGATACGCAGTATTTT
CDR3aa: CASSRDYGAADTQYF

d_gene: TRBD1
v_gene: TRBV7-9
j_gene: TRBJ1-2
abundance: .
CDR3nt: TGTGCCAGCAGCCGCGGACAGGGGTGGTCTGGCTACACCTTC
CDR3aa: CASSRGQGWSGYTF

d_gene: .
v_gene: TRBV5-4
j_gene: TRBJ2-5
abundance: .
CDR3nt: TGTGCCAGCAGCTTGAGACTTGACCAAGAGACCCAGTACTTC
CDR3aa: CASSLRLDQETQYF

d_gene: TRBD1
v_gene: TRBV7-6
j_gene: TRBJ2-2
abundance: .
CDR3nt: TGTGCCAGCAGCTACGGGACAGCCAACACCGGGGAGCTGTTTTTT
CDR3aa: CASSYGTANTGELFF

d_gene: TRBD1
v_gene: TRBV9
j_gene: TRBJ1-4
abundance: .
CDR3nt: TGTGCCAGCAGCGCGTCGGACAGGGGGGGCGAAAAACTGTTTTTT
CDR3aa: CASSASDRGGEKLFF

d_gene: TRBD1
v_gene: TRBV5-6
j_gene: TRBJ1-6
abundance: .
CDR3nt: TGTGCCAGCGGCCGGGACAGGGGTTATAATTCACCCCTCCACTTT
CDR3aa: CASGRDRGYNSPLHF

d_gene: TRBD2
v_gene: TRBV2
j_gene: TRBJ2-5
abundance: once
CDR3nt: TGTGCCAGCAGTCGAGTAGCGGGGGGGCCGCGGGAGACCCAGTACTTC
CDR3aa: CASSRVAGGPRETQYF

d_gene: .
v_gene: TRBV3-1/TRBV3-2
j_gene: TRBJ2-5
abundance: few
CDR3nt: TGTGCCAGCAGCCAGGTTGGGGGCAGGGTTAAAGAGACCCAGTACTTC
CDR3aa: CASSQVGGRVKETQYF

d_gene: .
v_gene: TRBV19
j_gene: TRBJ1-2
abundance: .
CDR3nt: TGTGCCAGTAGTATAGTACGGGGGACGTATAACTATGGCTACACCTTC
CDR3aa: CASSIVRGTYNYGYTF

d_gene: .
v_gene: TRBV6-5
j_gene: TRBJ1-6
abundance: .
CDR3nt: TGTGCCAGCAGTCCCCAGGGGCGCCTTAATTCACCCCTCCACTTT
CDR3aa: CASSPQGRLNSPLHF

d_gene: .
v_gene: TRBV9
j_gene: TRBJ2-7
abundance: .
CDR3nt: TGTGCCAGCAGTGGGACAAGCGTCTCCTACGAGCAGTACTTC
CDR3aa: CASSGTSVSYEQYF

d_gene: TRBD1
v_gene: TRBV5-1
j_gene: TRBJ2-5
abundance: .
CDR3nt: TGCGCCAGCAGCGCAACGGACAGGGATCAAGAGACCCAGTACTTC
CDR3aa: CASSATDRDQETQYF

d_gene: TRBD1
v_gene: TRBV4-1
j_gene: TRBJ2-3
abundance: once
CDR3nt: TGCGCCAGCAGCCAAGAGGGATTAGGGGGCTCAACAGATACGCAGTATTTT
CDR3aa: CASSQEGLGGSTDTQYF

d_gene: TRBD1
v_gene: TRBV28
j_gene: TRBJ1-2
abundance: .
CDR3nt: TGTGCCAGCAGTCAGGGGGCTAGGGGTGGCTACACCTTC
CDR3aa: CASSQGARGGYTF

d_gene: .
v_gene: TRBV29-1
j_gene: TRBJ1-1
abundance: once
CDR3nt: TGCAGCGTTGAAGTTTCGGAGGCGGAAGCTTTCTTT
CDR3aa: CSVEVSEAEAFF

d_gene: .
v_gene: TRBV4-1
j_gene: TRBJ1-6
abundance: .
CDR3nt: TGCGCCAGCAGCCAAAGTGGGGCGCGGAATTCACCCCTCCACTTT
CDR3aa: CASSQSGARNSPLHF

d_gene: .
v_gene: TRBV9
j_gene: TRBJ1-5
abundance: .
CDR3nt: TGTGCCAGCAGCGTAGGCGGGGGCAATCAGCCCCAGCATTTT
CDR3aa: CASSVGGGNQPQHF

d_gene: .
v_gene: TRBV9
j_gene: TRBJ2-5
abundance: .
CDR3nt: TGTGCCAGCAGCGTCGACGGGGTAGGAGAGACCCAGTACTTC
CDR3aa: CASSVDGVGETQYF

d_gene: .
v_gene: TRBV2
j_gene: TRBJ2-1
abundance: .
CDR3nt: TGTGCCAGCAGCCGTCTGGGCCTTGCCTACAATGAGCAGTTCTTC
CDR3aa: CASSRLGLAYNEQFF

d_gene: TRBD1
v_gene: TRBV13
j_gene: TRBJ1-2
abundance: .
CDR3nt: TGTGCCAGCGGATCAGGGGGGAGTGGCTACACCTTC
CDR3aa: CASGSGGSGYTF

d_gene: TRBD2
v_gene: TRBV5-4
j_gene: TRBJ2-5
abundance: .
CDR3nt: TGTGCCAGTACCCCGGGACTAGCGGGGAGAGGAGAGACCCAGTACTTC
CDR3aa: CASTPGLAGRGETQYF

d_gene: TRBD1
v_gene: TRBV2
j_gene: TRBJ1-5
abundance: .
CDR3nt: TGTGCCAGCAGGGGGACAGGGGGCAATCAGCCCCAGCATTTT
CDR3aa: CASRGTGGNQPQHF